This T cell receptor (beta chain) is drawn from a study of radiotherapy plus CTLA-4 blockade in lung cancer. Study at large: An objective response was seen in 18% of patients, and disease control in around 31%. Study results and limitations: According to reports, early shifts in blood T cell clones, alongside interferon-beta, forecast response most accurately. Some TCR clones had been derived from tumors. These clones expanded in peripheral blood after radiotherapy plus ipilimumab.

The CDR3 has 15 amino acids. V was clipped by 3 bases and J by 5 bases, with 14 bases between them. Germline-derived CDR1 and CDR2 are LNHDA and SQIVND (reference sequence). TCRdb's table, derived via immunoSEQ multiplex PCR, lists solely in-frame clones and lacks some. The sample carries about 80,000 clones, over 70% recorded once. Those with chemo-refractory metastatic non-small-cell lung cancer were treated with focal radiation combined with CTLA-4 blockade using ipilimumab. Of note for this clone: The antigen remains unidentified.

This chain connects TRBV19 to TRBJ2-1; D unclear. This TCR came from a human donor with non-small cell lung cancer whose response to radiotherapy plus ipilimumab could not be evaluated. Some clones in this sample may be carry-over from other donors' samples. Sequencing was performed on peripheral blood, taken from a patient treated with radiotherapy plus ipilimumab. The CDR3 sequence: CASSMKALVNNEQFF. In DNA, the CDR3 is TGTGCCAGTAGTATGAAGGCCCTAGTAAACAATGAGCAGTTCTTC.